This TCR beta chain is from a study of shared clonotypes between healthy human individuals (TCRdb year 2020). Background on the whole study: The cohort comprised two women and three men aged 18 to 49 years. Per donor, three plates each were used for CD4 naive and CD4 memory, two for CD8 naive, and one for CD8 memory. Libraries were prepared and TCR repertoires were sequenced by different laboratories using diverse techniques, in order to increase sequencing depth and limit assay-specific biases. The study deeply sequenced blood TCR repertoires of about 5 healthy adults to estimate repertoire size and the extent of clonotype sharing between individuals. Between about 0.85 and 9.5 billion PBMCs per donor were obtained by leukapheresis. The research as a whole found: Approximately 5% of naive CD4, 3.5% of naive CD8, approximately 2% of memory CD4, and more than 0.35% of memory CD8 clonotypes were shared across a handful of donors. Only blood was sampled, and tissue TCR repertoires likely differ from those in blood. Even with the large sequencing depth, rarefaction of the sorted-subset datasets indicated that sequencing was incomplete. Larger estimated clonotype richness was generally found for naive subsets than for memory subsets. The genetic and exposure-history diversity represented was limited by the small number of donors. Pairwise subsampling indicated that sequencing depth was expected to affect the degree of clonotype sharing among donors. Compared with non-shared clonotypes, clonotypes shared by all four sorted-subset donors had higher generation probabilities.

Using the deep immunoSEQ assay, TCR CDR3 regions were amplified from genomic DNA by multiplex PCR. Genomic DNA extracted from each cell subset was distributed evenly over all wells of several immunoSEQ 96-well plates, and each plate served as one replicate. For sorted subsets, 200 to 250 ng of genomic DNA, equivalent to some 30,000 T cell genomes, went into each replicate PCR. Purified libraries were measured with a Qubit 3.0 fluorometer, size-checked on a Bioanalyzer 2100, and measured again with the KAPA Library Quantification kit. Each immunoSEQ 96-well plate was sequenced on its own single-read 150-cycle Illumina NextSeq 550 flow cell. As for how the authors treated the data: The immunoSEQ output contained only junctional sequences without quality scores, so filtering could not match that applied to full-length reads. Sequences were annotated with PyIR, a Python wrapper for IgBLAST v1.9, and V/J genes and CDR3 were assigned using IMGT germline references. Reads were filtered out if the reads had weak V/J assignments (E-value above 1e-6), no CDR3, stop codons, out-of-frame junctions, or ambiguous translated residues. A V3J clonotype was defined by an identical inferred V gene, J gene, and CDR3 amino acid sequence. Percentage overlap between repertoires was calculated by dividing the number of shared unique clonotypes by the size of the smaller repertoire. Three approaches were used to assess repertoire richness: RTK rarefaction, the Chao1 estimator, and Recon v2.1 estimates of unobserved clonotypes. OLGA was used to compute generation probabilities for all TCRbeta clonotypes that the gDNA method yielded from a few donors. Entries here come from immuneACCESS through TCRdb and include only in-frame sequences with V and J called. Some clones fail to appear in such tables; in the studies checked, an unresolved V gene covers under half of the shortfall, and the cause of the remainder is unknown. For V, J and clone size, that table is used; D and trimming come from the DNA. Across this sample there are around 1.6 million clones, with approximately 98% seen only once. The ten largest clones add up to around 0.45% of the sample.

Taken from the germline V gene, the CDR1 and CDR2 loops are SGDLS and YYNGEE. V has 5 bases trimmed and J has 5 bases trimmed; junction bases matching no gene number 8. The CDR3 sequence holds 15 residues, the cysteine and phenylalanine included. Kept here is only the CDR3 DNA, which spans 45 bases and is read in frame from base 1. To note about this clone: This receptor's antigen is unknown. The record has no base qualities; no much larger clone is one base away.

The donors were healthy, HIV-negative adults with no recently reported acute infections or vaccinations. Every donor was a Caucasian adult living in Nashville, Tennessee, USA. CD4+ T cells were enriched by magnetic negative selection; naive cells were then positively selected on CD45RA, and the negative fraction formed the memory subset. After blood collection by leukapheresis, PBMCs were isolated using Ficoll-Histopaque density gradient centrifugation and then cryopreserved in the vapor phase of liquid nitrogen. Analytical flow cytometry was used to check the purity and quantity of every magnetically sorted T cell population. Each sorted fraction had its genomic DNA isolated and then quantified by UV absorbance on a Nanodrop 2000c.

Source material: naive CD4+ T cells sorted from blood. The sample's cell subset or site label, in plain terms: CD45RA+ positively selected. The receptor was isolated from a man aged 30-40 years in good health. The sequence joins TRBV9 to TRBJ2-3; 10 central bases correspond to TRBD2. The sequenced DNA: TGTGCCAGCAGGCTTCTAGCGGGAGATCTAGATACGCAGTATTTT. This is translated as CASRLLAGDLDTQYF.